These 5 T cell receptor beta chains share one sample of origin, sequenced in a study of shared clonotypes between healthy human individuals (TCRdb year 2020). CD8 naive samples consisted of CD45RO-negative cells that were positively selected for CCR7, yielding a CD45RA+CCR7+ population without TemRA cells. Library prep was done by the immunoSEQ multiplex PCR assay. TCRdb obtained this table from immuneACCESS and retained in-frame rearrangements with V and J assigned. These tables miss some clones; where compared with another copy, unresolved V genes account for less than half of the shortfall, and the remainder is unexplained. The sample table shows around 1.9 million clones, and 90% to 95% are seen once. Around 1.8% of the sample lies in the top ten. The sequenced sample consisted of naive CD8+ T cells from PBMCs. In the paper's terms, the cell subset or site label means: CD45RA+CCR7+. Receptor source: a young man in good health. Some clones in this sample may be carry-over from other donors' samples.

For the CDR3, the DNA is TGTGCCAGCAGCTTATGGGGGGTCCAGGGTTTTCCTTTACTTGTTAGTAATACGGGCTACACCTTC. Protein sequence: CASSLWGVQGFPLLVSNTGYTF. The V call is TRBV7-8, the J call TRBJ1-2; D is possibly TRBD1 (5 bases). V lost 2 bases to trimming and J lost 8 bases, with 39 bases between them. Germline V lookup: CDR1 SGHVS, CDR2 FQNEAQ. The CDR3 is 22 amino acids.

The rearrangement links TRBV7-9 to TRBJ2-3, with a possible D match to TRBD1 (6 bases). Germline values: CDR1 SEHNR, CDR2 FQNEAQ (reference sequence). V was pared by 7 bases and J by 1 base, with 15 bases between. This CDR3 is 15 amino acids long. CDR3 in amino acids: CASTPPRQGTDTQYF. CDR3 coding DNA: TGTGCCAGCACCCCCCCCCGACAGGGCACAGATACGCAGTATTTT.

The chain has TRBV9 and TRBJ2-5; 12 bases fit TRBD1. This CDR3 region has 15 residues. The junction had 8 bases not matched to a gene; V was cut back by 7 bases and J by 4 bases. Germline values: CDR1 SGDLS, CDR2 YYNGEE. The CDR3 protein is CASATGTGGPETQYF. CDR3 sequence (DNA): TGTGCCAGCGCCACCGGGACAGGGGGCCCAGAGACCCAGTACTTC.

This clone was recorded only once. Other DNA sequences in this specimen translate into the identical CDR3. The rearrangement uses TRBV27 and TRBJ2-3; D not resolved. This CDR3 comprises 13 residues. With 4 bases removed from V and 3 bases from J, the gap between germline ends came to 8 bases. Germline V CDR1 and CDR2: MNHEY, SMNVEV (reference sequence). The CDR3 reads CASSSRGTDTQYF. The CDR3 nucleotides are TGTGCCAGCAGTTCCCGTGGTACAGATACGCAGTATTTT.

Here the CDR3 reads CATSRERLARANTEAFF. In DNA, the CDR3 is TGTGCCACCAGCAGAGAAAGGTTGGCCAGGGCGAACACTGAAGCTTTCTTT. V gene TRBV15 combines with J gene TRBJ1-1; D perhaps matches TRBD1 (5 bases). The germline CDR1 and CDR2 sequences are LNHNV and YYDKDF (reference sequence). This CDR3 has 17 residues. Trimming stripped 0 bases from V and 1 base from J, with 15 bases between. The full variable domain, in which reference TRBV15 and TRBJ1-1 provide the parts outside the CDR3, is DAMVIQNPRYQVTQFGKPVTLSCSQTLNHNVMYWYQQKSSQAPKLLFHYYDKDFNNEADTPDNFQSRRPNTSFCFLDIRSPGLGDTAMYLCATSRERLARANTEAFFGQGTRLTVV.